There are many counts of the clone carrying this TCR beta chain. This sample is part of a study of patients and donors after allogeneic stem cell transplantation. In TCRdb, the RT-PCR reads were re-called with MiXCR into one record per CDR3 protein. This repertoire shows fewer than 250,000 distinct CDR3 sequences, roughly 13% found once; its top ten account for 11%. The receptor comes from a human donor who was either an allogeneic HSCT recipient or a stem cell or donor lymphocyte infusion donor (not recorded which). It is not recorded whose cells these are; they may come from a transplant donor. The specimen was blood, either unsorted or a sorted T cell fraction (not recorded which).

CDR3: CASSRTGTGNTGELFF. CDR3 in DNA: TGTGCCAGCAGCCGTACCGGGACAGGAAACACCGGGGAGCTGTTTTTT. The V and J genes are TRBV7-9 and TRBJ2-2; 8 bases agree with TRBD1. Germline CDR1 is SEHNR and CDR2 is FQNEAQ (reference sequence). The CDR3 totals 16 residues. V gave up 5 bases and J gave up 2 bases; unmatched junction bases: 7.